These 24 T cell receptor beta chains were sequenced from one sample in a study of response to subunit inactivated influenza vaccine (dated by TCRdb to the late 2010s). Library prep was done by RT-PCR. TCRdb names Illumina HiSeq 2500 as the instrument used. The raw public data were reprocessed by TCRdb itself: fastp quality trimming at Q25, MiXCR clonotype calling, in-frame beta chains only. Entries are consolidated by CDR3 protein sequence, retaining the most common genes and DNA. A total of 600,000 to 850,000 distinct CDR3 sequences appear in this sample, 13% to 15% of them only once. Less than 8.5% of the sample rests with the top ten. The specimen comprised PBMCs from blood, sampled 14 days before vaccination. The receptors come from a man in his fifties who received an inactivated influenza vaccine. Donor details come from another sample of the same person, matched by shared clones.

The chain has TRBV4-2 and TRBJ2-1; 9 positions match TRBD2. Germline assignment: CDR1 LGHNA and CDR2 YNFKEQ. CDR3 size: 17 residues. J gave up 0 bases and V 5 bases, and 8 bases lay outside the gene matches. The CDR3: CASSSRLAASSYNEQFF. CDR3 sequence (DNA): TGTGCCAGCAGCTCCCGACTAGCGGCAAGCTCCTACAATGAGCAGTTCTTC.

This clonotype was counted at least ten times. CDR3 coding DNA: TGTGCCAGCAGTTACTTAGGACTAGCGGGAGTGCTCTACAATGAGCAGTTCTTC. Protein: CASSYLGLAGVLYNEQFF. The chain employs TRBV6-5 and TRBJ2-1; 13 bases are a match to TRBD2. V was clipped by 1 base and J by 3 bases; unmatched bases: 6. This CDR3 is built from 18 residues. Germline-derived CDR1 and CDR2 are MNHEY and SVGAGI.

This clonotype was recorded a few times. The chain employs TRBV28 and TRBJ1-1; 8 positions agree with TRBD1. This CDR3 has 13 amino acids. V lost 8 bases to trimming and J lost 11 bases; unmatched junction nucleotides: 13. Germline lookup yields CDR1 MDHEN and CDR2 SYDVKM. Here the CDR3 reads CASAYLQGVMAFF. The CDR3 nucleotides read TGTGCCAGCGCCTACTTACAGGGGGTGATGGCTTTCTTT.

The CDR3 region is CASRPQGIGNQPQHF. The DNA for the CDR3 is TGTGCCAGCAGGCCACAGGGAATCGGCAATCAGCCCCAGCATTTT. The rearrangement joins TRBV6-1 to TRBJ1-5; the D gene is possibly TRBD1 (6 bases). There are 15 residues in the CDR3. Trimming took 6 bases from V and 2 from J, leaving 14 bases between them. The V gene's germline CDR1 is MNHNS and CDR2 SASEGT.

V is TRBV9 and J is TRBJ2-1, with 12 bases fitting TRBD2. From germline, CDR1 is SGDLS and CDR2 YYNGEE. V lost 2 bases, J lost 7 bases, and 4 bases stayed unmatched. This CDR3 comprises 15 residues. Here the CDR3 reads CASSVGLAGENEQFF. As DNA, the CDR3 is TGTGCCAGCAGCGTGGGACTAGCGGGTGAGAATGAGCAGTTCTTC.

V is TRBV12-3 or TRBV12-4 and J is TRBJ2-5; 12 bases match TRBD2. The CDR3 totals 17 residues. Trimming at V came to 5 bases and at J to 3 bases, leaving 10 bases not matched to a gene. CDR3 region: CASSLRLAGGLEETQYF. CDR3 bases: TGTGCCAGCAGTCTTAGGCTAGCGGGGGGGCTTGAAGAGACCCAGTACTTC.

The chain combines TRBV12-3 or TRBV12-4 with TRBJ1-4; D is ambiguous. Deletions cut 4 bases from V and 8 bases from J, with 11 bases between. The CDR3 totals 13 residues. In nucleotides, the CDR3 is TGTGCCAGCAGTTACGATAGTGGAGAAAAACTGTTTTTT. This translates into CASSYDSGEKLFF.

The CDR3 loop is CASSEGGYTDTQYF. The DNA of the CDR3 is TGTGCCAGCAGTGAGGGGGGCTACACAGATACGCAGTATTTT. V and J are TRBV2 and TRBJ2-3; TRBD1 or TRBD2 may be the D gene (6 bases each). The germline CDR1 and CDR2 sequences are SNHLY and FYNNEI. Trimming cost V 3 bases and J 2 bases, with 9 bases left between them. This CDR3 spans 14 amino acids.

This clonotype was recorded at least ten times. The J gene is TRBJ2-3, the V gene TRBV5-1, with 7 bases matching TRBD2. This CDR3 is 15 amino acids long. Losses at the gene ends were 4 bases for V and 9 bases for J; bases not matched to a gene: 14. CDR1 and CDR2 from the germline V gene are SGHRS and YFSETQ. For the CDR3, the DNA is TGCGCCAGCAGCCCCAGCGGGGCTCAGACGGGGACGCAGTATTTT. Translation gives CASSPSGAQTGTQYF. The complete variable domain, with remaining parts taken from reference TRBV5-1 and TRBJ2-3, reads KAGVTQTPRYLIKTRGQQVTLSCSPISGHRSVSWYQQTPGQGLQFLFEYFSETQRNKGNFPGRFSGRQFSNSRSEMNVSTLELGDSALYLCASSPSGAQTGTQYFGPGTRLTVL.

V is TRBV20-1 and J is TRBJ2-5, with 8 bases aligning to TRBD1. Trimming removed 5 bases from V and 5 bases from J; junction bases left unmatched: 13. CDR1 is DFQATT, CDR2 SNEGSKA, per germline (reference sequence). CDR3 length: 15 residues. CDR3 coding DNA: TGCAGTGCTGGTGGACAGGGAACACCCTGGGAGACCCAGTACTTC. Its translation is CSAGGQGTPWETQYF.

The rearrangement joins TRBV5-1 to TRBJ2-5, with 9 bases fitting TRBD1. The germline CDR1 and CDR2 sequences are SGHRS and YFSETQ. The CDR3 is made up of 14 amino acids. After removal of 7 bases from V and 5 bases from J, the junction contained 9 bases not matched to a gene. The CDR3 loop is CASCPTGGGETQYF. In DNA form, the CDR3 reads TGCGCCAGCTGCCCCACAGGGGGCGGGGAGACCCAGTACTTC.

This clonotype was observed at least ten times. This sequence joins TRBV28 and TRBJ2-2; no definite D call. Germline CDR1 is MDHEN and CDR2 is SYDVKM. V lost 2 bases and J lost 4, with 11 bases in between. The CDR3 loop spans 15 amino acids. In nucleotides, the CDR3 is TGTGCCAGCAGTTTACGGAGAATTAGCACCGGGGAGCTGTTTTTT. Translating gives CASSLRRISTGELFF.

There are a few counts of this clonotype. V and J are TRBV6-5 and TRBJ2-7; D not resolved. Trimming removed 0 bases at V and 0 bases at J, with 9 bases between. Germline CDR1 is MNHEY and CDR2 is SVGAGI. CDR3 length equals 15 residues. The CDR3 reads CASSYSYTGSYEQYF. The CDR3 DNA is TGTGCCAGCAGTTACTCATACACCGGCTCCTACGAGCAGTACTTC.

A few counts support this clonotype. The V call is TRBV29-1, the J call TRBJ1-2, with a tentative D call TRBD1 (5 bases). Trimming cost V 5 bases and J 5 bases, with 12 bases left between them. Looked up from germline, CDR1 is SQVTM and CDR2 is ANQGSEA. The CDR3 has 12 residues. CDR3 region: CSVLEGRYGYTF. The CDR3 nucleotides read TGCAGCGTTTTAGAGGGACGGTATGGCTACACCTTC. Looking up the rest from reference TRBV29-1 and TRBJ1-2 gives the full variable domain: SAVISQKPSRDICQRGTSLTIQCQVDSQVTMMFWYRQQPGQSLTLIATANQGSEATYESGFVIDKFPISRPNLTFSTLTVSNMSPEDSSIYLCSVLEGRYGYTFGSGTRLTVV.

V and J are TRBV19 and TRBJ2-1, with 7 nucleotides matching TRBD2. This CDR3 spans 15 amino acids. Trimming cost V 4 bases and J 6 bases; bases outside gene matches: 9. Germline V gene lookup returns CDR1 LNHDA and CDR2 SQIVND (reference sequence). The DNA of the CDR3 is TGTGCCAGTAGTACAACTGCGGGAGTGGTCAATGAGCAGTTCTTC. Protein: CASSTTAGVVNEQFF.

The CDR3 coding sequence is TGTGCCAGCAGTTTATTGCTTCCGGCTAGCGACCGATCTAGCACAGATACGCAGTATTTT. It yields the protein CASSLLLPASDRSSTDTQYF. The J gene is TRBJ2-3, the V gene TRBV27, with D possibly matching TRBD2 (6 bases). In germline, CDR1 is MNHEY, CDR2 SMNVEV (reference sequence). This CDR3 has 20 amino acids. V lost 1 base to trimming and J lost 0 bases, with 23 bases between them.

This clonotype has more than one count but fewer than ten. The V call is TRBV12-3 or TRBV12-4, the J call TRBJ2-1, with D tentatively TRBD2 (6 bases). This CDR3 spans 12 amino acids. Between the trimmed V and J ends, which lost 4 bases and 10 bases, there was a span of 11 bases. The CDR3 DNA follows: TGTGCCAGCAGTTCGGGACTCTCGGAGCAGTTCTTC. Translating it yields CASSSGLSEQFF.

In this sample, this clonotype turned up many times. The chain has TRBV20-1 and TRBJ2-3; 7 bases fit TRBD2. Per the germline V gene, CDR1 is DFQATT and CDR2 is SNEGSKA (reference sequence). The CDR3 sequence is 13 residues long. Trimming at V came to 6 bases and at J to 3 bases, leaving 6 bases not matched to a gene. This CDR3 is CSAVSGKTDTQYF. CDR3 in DNA: TGCAGTGCGGTGAGCGGGAAAACAGATACGCAGTATTTT.

This clonotype was detected only once. This chain joins TRBV6-4 and TRBJ2-1, with TRBD2 identical over 13 bases. Per the germline V gene, CDR1 is MRHNA and CDR2 is SNTAGT. The ends lost 6 bases at V and 6 bases at J; junction bases unmatched: 5. The CDR3 totals 15 residues. CDR3 sequence (DNA): TGTGCCAGCAGAGAAACTAGCGGGGGGGTCAATGAGCAGTTCTTC. As protein: CASRETSGGVNEQFF.

The chain uses TRBV5-1 and TRBJ2-3; 11 bases map to TRBD2. Germline V lookup: CDR1 SGHRS, CDR2 YFSETQ. There are 17 residues in the CDR3. Trimming removed 0 bases from V and 4 bases from J; junction bases left unmatched: 7. CDR3 bases: TGCGCCAGCAGCTTGGGAACCGGGACTAGCGGCTCAGATACGCAGTATTTT. Amino acid sequence: CASSLGTGTSGSDTQYF.

The chain links TRBV7-6 to TRBJ2-1; unclear D gene. Germline V gives CDR1 SGHVS, CDR2 FNYEAQ. Between the trimmed V and J ends, which lost 3 bases and 3 bases, there was a span of 12 bases. The CDR3 extends over 15 amino acids. CDR3 residues: CASSFYGDFYNEQFF. The CDR3 region has the DNA TGTGCCAGCAGCTTTTATGGGGATTTCTACAATGAGCAGTTCTTC.

The V and J genes are TRBV21-1 and TRBJ2-2; the table gives TRBD2 as D, unverified against the DNA. TRBV21-1 is tagged as a pseudogene. The CDR3 has 19 residues. The DNA for the CDR3 is TGTGCCAGCAGCAAACCAGGGACTAGCGGGGGGCGGAACACCGGGGAGCTGTTTTTT. Translated, it gives CASSKPGTSGGRNTGELFF.

In its sample, this clonotype was seen many times. This chain joins TRBV11-2 and TRBJ2-1; D is possibly TRBD2 (6 bases). The CDR3 sequence is 15 residues long. V shed 5 bases and J shed 2 bases, with 13 bases lying between them. The V gene's germline CDR1 is SGHAT and CDR2 FQNNGV. The CDR3 here is CASSNRENPYNEQFF. The CDR3 nucleotides read TGTGCCAGCAGCAATCGGGAGAACCCCTACAATGAGCAGTTCTTC.

This clonotype has only a few counts. The chain uses TRBV20-1 and TRBJ2-3; perhaps TRBD2 as D (6 bases). CDR1 is DFQATT, CDR2 SNEGSKA, per germline (reference sequence). This CDR3 contains 13 residues. Trimming left V 3 bases short and J 1 base short, with 8 bases between. The DNA of the CDR3 is TGCAGTGCTAGCGGGACTCGCACAGATACGCAGTATTTT. Encoded protein: CSASGTRTDTQYF.